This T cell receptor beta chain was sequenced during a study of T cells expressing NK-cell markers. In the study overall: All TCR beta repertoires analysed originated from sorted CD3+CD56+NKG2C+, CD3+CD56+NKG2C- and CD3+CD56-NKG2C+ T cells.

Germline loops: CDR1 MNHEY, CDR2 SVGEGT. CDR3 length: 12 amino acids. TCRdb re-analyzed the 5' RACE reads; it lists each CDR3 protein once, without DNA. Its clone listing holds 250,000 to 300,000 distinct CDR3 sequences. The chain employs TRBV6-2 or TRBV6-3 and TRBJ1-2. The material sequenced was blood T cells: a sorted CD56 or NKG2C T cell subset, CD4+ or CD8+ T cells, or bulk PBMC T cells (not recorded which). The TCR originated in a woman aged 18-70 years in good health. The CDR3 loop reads CASTDADYGYTF.